This T cell receptor (beta chain) was sequenced for a study of T cells in Graves' hyperthyroidism and ophthalmopathy. General study findings and limits: Blood also carried most thyroid clonotypes expanded above 0.001.

This clonotype occurred a few times. What it binds is unknown. TCR beta CDR3 regions were amplified from RNA transcripts. TCR CDR3 underwent first-round RT-PCR with the HTBI primer set. TCRdb reprocessed the multiplex PCR reads with MiXCR, giving one entry per CDR3 protein. Of about 250,000 distinct CDR3 sequences in the sample, approximately 25% were seen once. V lost 4 bases to trimming and J lost 4 bases, with 13 bases between them. This CDR3 region has 14 residues. Per the germline V gene, CDR1 is MDHEN and CDR2 is SYDVKM. Enrolled ophthalmopathy patients presented with a Clinical Activity Score of at least 3, a NOSPECS grade of at least 4, and disease duration under 3 months. The authors obtained PBMCs from roughly 9.7 ml of fresh peripheral blood.

The chain carries TRBV28 and TRBJ2-5, with D unresolved. The receptor's source is a woman in her forties with Graves' ophthalmopathy. The sequenced sample was blood. This chain's CDR3 is CASSSRTVIETQYF. The CDR3 nucleotides are TGTGCCAGCAGTTCCCGGACGGTGATAGAGACCCAGTACTTC.